Each of the 21 T cell receptor beta chains below was sequenced from the same sample in a study of blood T cell repertoires in COVID-19. Method: immunoSEQ multiplex PCR; TCRdb's copy keeps in-frame clones and lacks some. The sample lists about 93,000 clones; approximately 86% were seen once. Sequencing was performed on peripheral blood. These receptor sequences come from a woman of 80 years or more with acute or convalescent COVID-19.

The rearrangement links TRBV28 to TRBJ2-1; 7 nucleotides line up with TRBD2. The V and J ends lost 5 bases and 4 bases, in that order; junction bases with no gene match: 11. Per the germline V gene, CDR1 is MDHEN and CDR2 is SYDVKM. This CDR3 has 16 residues. CDR3 in amino acids: CASSPVGSGVYNEQFF. CDR3 coding DNA: TGTGCCAGCAGTCCCGTAGGGAGCGGGGTTTACAATGAGCAGTTCTTC.

J is TRBJ2-7 and V is TRBV7-2; 9 nucleotides agree with TRBD2. This CDR3 is built from 14 residues. CDR1 and CDR2 from the germline V gene are SGHTA and FQGNSA. The trim removed 5 bases at V and 4 bases at J, leaving 6 bases unmatched. The CDR3 region is CASSLSGGVYEQYF. The CDR3 nucleotides read TGTGCCAGCAGCCTTAGCGGGGGAGTTTACGAGCAGTACTTC.

The V gene is TRBV18, the J gene TRBJ1-1; the D gene is possibly TRBD1 (5 bases). The CDR3 consists of 13 residues. Trimming pared 2 bases from V and 4 bases from J, leaving 8 bases between. The germline V gene has CDR1 KGHSH and CDR2 LQKENI. CDR3 nucleotides: TGTGCCAGCTCACCAATAGGGGCCACTGAAGCTTTCTTT. As protein: CASSPIGATEAFF.

This chain joins TRBV2 and TRBJ1-2; D call uncertain. Germline CDR1 SNHLY, CDR2 FYNNEI. CDR3 size: 13 residues. Trimming shortened V by 6 bases and J by 2 bases, and 10 bases separated the two germline ends. The CDR3: CASSVLPNYGYTF. Here the CDR3 DNA reads TGTGCCAGCAGCGTACTCCCAAACTATGGCTACACCTTC.

The J gene is TRBJ1-2, the V gene TRBV25-1, with D possibly TRBD1 on 6 matching bases. Trimming stripped 7 bases from V and 10 bases from J, with 19 bases between. Germline-derived CDR1 and CDR2 are MGHDK and SYGVNS. The CDR3 is made up of 13 amino acids. For the CDR3, the DNA is TGTGCCAGCACTACAGGGCCGATTGGCTTCTACACCTTC. Translating it yields CASTTGPIGFYTF.

The chain links TRBV6-6 to TRBJ2-3; 7 bases agree with TRBD2. Trimming cost V 5 bases and J 0 bases; bases outside gene matches: 5. Germline V gene lookup returns CDR1 MNHNY and CDR2 SVGAGI (reference sequence). This CDR3 has 15 amino acids. CDR3 nucleotides: TGTGCCAGCAGTCCCGGGGGGTCTAGCACAGATACGCAGTATTTT. It codes for CASSPGGSSTDTQYF.

The chain combines TRBV11-2 with TRBJ1-4; tentative D call: TRBD1 (6 bases). From germline, CDR1 is SGHAT and CDR2 FQNNGV. With 3 bases removed from V and 5 bases from J, the gap between germline ends came to 16 bases. The length of the CDR3 is 16 residues. The CDR3 region has the DNA TGTGCCAGCAGCTTGGCCTGGACAGCGGCAAATGAAAAACTGTTTTTT. It is translated as CASSLAWTAANEKLFF.

V and J are TRBV7-2 and TRBJ1-5, with a weak D call TRBD1 (5 bases). Trimming left V 2 bases short and J 7 bases short, with 9 bases between. Germline CDR1 is SGHTA and CDR2 is FQGNSA. This CDR3 has 13 residues. This CDR3 is CASSLSREQPQHF. CDR3 in DNA: TGTGCCAGCAGCTTAAGCAGGGAACAGCCCCAGCATTTT.

V gene TRBV10-3 combines with J gene TRBJ1-2; D is unclear. CDR1 is ENHRY and CDR2 is SYGVKD in the germline V gene. This CDR3 spans 18 amino acids. V dropped 3 bases and J dropped 0 bases, with 20 bases sitting between them. The CDR3 spells CAISEEELGGKANYGYTF. In DNA form, the CDR3 reads TGTGCCATCAGTGAAGAGGAGTTGGGAGGAAAAGCTAACTATGGCTACACCTTC.

This sequence joins TRBV6-2 or TRBV6-3 and TRBJ1-6; D gene uncertain. CDR1 is MNHEY, CDR2 SVGEGT, per germline. The CDR3 has 15 residues. The V end was cut by 2 bases, the J end by 4 bases, with 9 bases between. CDR3 amino acids: CASSYARRYNSPLHF. In DNA, the CDR3 is TGTGCCAGCAGTTACGCCAGGAGGTATAATTCACCCCTCCACTTT.

The chain links TRBV3-1 (or the pseudogene TRBV3-2) to TRBJ1-3, with TRBD1 identical over 7 bases. Unmatched junction bases numbered 4, after V lost 5 bases and J lost 0 bases. This CDR3 has 15 residues. Germline V lookup: CDR1 LGHDT, CDR2 YNNKEL (reference sequence). The CDR3 bases are TGTGCCAGCAGCTATGGGACAGTCTCTGGAAACACCATATATTTT. As protein: CASSYGTVSGNTIYF.

The gene calls are TRBV3-1 (or the pseudogene TRBV3-2) and TRBJ1-4; 10 nucleotides align to TRBD1. Trimming removed 3 bases from V and 8 bases from J; junction bases left unmatched: 6. The germline V gene encodes CDR1 LGHDT and CDR2 YNNKEL (reference sequence). CDR3 size: 15 residues. The CDR3 reads CASSHPGQGGEKLFF. Here the CDR3 DNA reads TGTGCCAGCAGCCACCCAGGACAGGGGGGCGAAAAACTGTTTTTT.

This chain joins TRBV9 and TRBJ1-6; no firm D call. The CDR3 runs 15 residues. In germline, CDR1 is SGDLS, CDR2 YYNGEE. V shed 7 bases and J shed 1 base, with 12 bases lying between them. CDR3 sequence reads: CASARGPSYNSPLHF. The CDR3 DNA sequence: TGTGCCAGCGCAAGAGGTCCGTCCTATAATTCACCCCTCCACTTT.

This clone was found a few times. The chain combines TRBV4-2 with TRBJ2-3; 14 positions agree with TRBD2. CDR1 and CDR2 from the germline V gene are LGHNA and YNFKEQ. The CDR3 contains 18 residues. V was clipped by 4 bases and J by 1 base; unmatched bases: 7. As DNA, the CDR3 is TGTGCCAGCAGCCCGAAGACTAGCGGGGGGGCCCGCACAGATACGCAGTATTTT. Protein: CASSPKTSGGARTDTQYF.

The chain combines TRBV11-1 with TRBJ1-1; 9 nucleotides match TRBD1. V trimming: 4 bases; J trimming: 4 bases; junction bases outside the gene matches: 4. Germline-derived CDR1 and CDR2 are SGHAT and FQDESV (reference sequence). The CDR3 contains 14 residues. Here the CDR3 reads CASSSGTGITEAFF. The CDR3 nucleotides are TGTGCCAGCAGCTCGGGGACAGGGATCACTGAAGCTTTCTTT.

V and J are TRBV11-2 and TRBJ1-4; tentatively, D is TRBD1 (6 bases). Between the trimmed V and J ends, which lost 4 bases and 4 bases, there was a span of 10 bases. This CDR3 is built from 14 residues. The V gene's germline CDR1 is SGHAT and CDR2 FQNNGV. The CDR3 spells CASSSTGNNEKLFF. CDR3 DNA sequence: TGTGCCAGCAGCTCCACAGGGAATAATGAAAAACTGTTTTTT.

The chain combines TRBV7-3 with TRBJ2-2, with a weak D call TRBD2 (6 bases). The germline CDR1 and CDR2 sequences are SGHTA and FQGTGA. The CDR3 has 14 amino acids. V was clipped by 4 bases and J by 2 bases, with 8 bases between them. The chain's CDR3 is CASSSGLNTGELFF. Here the CDR3 DNA reads TGTGCCAGCAGCTCGGGACTCAACACCGGGGAGCTGTTTTTT.

The table lists this clone with a count of one. This chain joins TRBV19 and TRBJ2-1, with D uncertain. Trimming pared 8 bases from V and 3 bases from J, leaving 8 bases between. The length of the CDR3 is 12 residues. Germline CDR1 LNHDA, CDR2 SQIVND (reference sequence). In DNA, the CDR3 is TGTGCCAGTGGCGCGGACTACAATGAGCAGTTCTTC. Protein product: CASGADYNEQFF.

The rearrangement links TRBV4-1 to TRBJ1-5; 11 nucleotides agree with TRBD1. Germline assignment: CDR1 MGHRA and CDR2 YSYEKL. The CDR3 extends over 17 amino acids. The J segment lost 3 bases and the V segment lost 5 bases, leaving 9 bases of the junction unmatched. CDR3 residues: CASSKGWTGGINQPQHF. The DNA of the CDR3 is TGCGCCAGCAGCAAGGGTTGGACAGGGGGCATCAATCAGCCCCAGCATTTT.

This chain connects TRBV5-4 to TRBJ1-1, with D perhaps TRBD1 (5 bases). The CDR3 has 14 residues. Germline V gene lookup returns CDR1 SGHNT and CDR2 YYREEE (reference sequence). Trimming removed 3 bases at V and 5 bases at J, with 14 bases between. CDR3 loop: CASSSGTLETEAFF. The CDR3 DNA reads as TGTGCCAGCAGCTCCGGGACTTTGGAGACTGAAGCTTTCTTT.

This chain connects TRBV12-3 or TRBV12-4 to TRBJ1-1, with 9 bases identical to TRBD1. Losses at the gene ends were 3 bases for V and 8 bases for J; bases not matched to a gene: 1. This CDR3 spans 12 amino acids. In DNA form, the CDR3 reads TGTGCCAGCAGTTTGGGGACAGGGGAAGCTTTCTTT. Translation gives CASSLGTGEAFF.